Listed here are 21 T cell receptor beta chains from one sample, sequenced in a study of T cell repertoires in cytomegalovirus infection. TCRdb re-analysed the reads in MiXCR, keeping a single row per CDR3 protein. The sample includes roughly 720,000 distinct CDR3 sequences, 35% to 40% seen only once; the top ten take around 3%. What was sequenced was PBMCs. The receptors derive from a human donor in good health (CMV status not recorded). Some clones in this sample may be carry-over from other donors' samples.

This clonotype was recorded at least ten times. The rearrangement uses TRBV2 and TRBJ1-1; 7 bases align to TRBD1. The V and J ends lost 5 bases and 0 bases, in that order; junction bases with no gene match: 12. The CDR3 loop spans 17 amino acids. Per germline, CDR1 SNHLY and CDR2 FYNNEI. CDR3: CASSLVETGTMNTEAFF. The DNA for the CDR3 is TGTGCCAGCAGTTTAGTGGAGACAGGGACCATGAACACTGAAGCTTTCTTT.

This clonotype was seen only once. The chain uses TRBV12-3 or TRBV12-4 and TRBJ1-6; D is ambiguous. The V gene lost 5 bases and the J gene lost 9 bases, with 5 bases spanning the gap. This CDR3 has 11 residues. The CDR3 sequence: CASSRASPLHF. The CDR3 DNA reads as TGTGCCAGCAGTCGGGCTTCACCCCTCCACTTT.

In the case of this clonotype: The junction differs from germline at one of its ends, possibly a read error. The genes are TRBV6-5 and TRBJ1-1; D may be TRBD1 (5 bases). This CDR3 is built from 16 residues. Germline loops: CDR1 MNHEY, CDR2 SVGAGI. CDR3 protein: CASSSIEGLSDTEAFF. Here the CDR3 DNA reads TGTGCAAGCAGCTCGATCGAGGGGTTATCGGACACTGAAGCTTTCTTT.

The chain recombines TRBV29-1 with TRBJ1-1; TRBD1 matches 8 bases. V lost 6 bases and J lost 0; bases outside the gene matches: 3. This CDR3 is built from 13 residues. The germline gives CDR1 SQVTM, CDR2 ANQGSEA. The CDR3 DNA is TGCAGCGTCGGGACAGGTATGAACACTGAAGCTTTCTTT. Protein sequence: CSVGTGMNTEAFF.

The chain uses TRBV6-6 and TRBJ1-1; TRBD1 might be the D (6 bases). The CDR3 contains 15 residues. Trimming left V 7 bases short and J 8 bases short, with 23 bases between. Germline values: CDR1 MNHNY, CDR2 SVGAGI (reference sequence). The CDR3 DNA sequence: TGTGCCAGCACCCTAAGGACAGAGTTGATTCTCGAAGCTTTCTTT. Protein: CASTLRTELILEAFF.

The V call is TRBV24-1, the J call TRBJ2-2, with D maybe TRBD1 (6 bases). CDR1 KGHDR and CDR2 SFDVKD come from the germline V gene. The CDR3 loop spans 15 amino acids. Trimming took 3 bases from V and 2 from J, leaving 9 bases between them. This chain's CDR3 is CATSDRDTNTGELFF. The DNA for the CDR3 is TGTGCCACCAGTGATCGGGACACAAACACCGGGGAGCTGTTTTTT.

The V gene is TRBV27, the J gene TRBJ1-6; TRBD1 matches 8 bases. The trim removed 5 bases at V and 10 bases at J, leaving 7 bases unmatched. This CDR3 is 14 amino acids long. Germline CDR1 reads MNHEY; CDR2 reads SMNVEV (reference sequence). The CDR3 region is CASSPQTGESPLHF. CDR3 bases: TGTGCCAGCAGTCCCCAGACAGGGGAATCACCCCTCCACTTT.

In this sample, this clonotype turned up many times. This chain joins TRBV6-1 and TRBJ1-4; 8 bases match TRBD1. The V gene's germline CDR1 is MNHNS and CDR2 SASEGT. V trimming: 6 bases; J trimming: 6 bases; junction bases outside the gene matches: 9. The CDR3 runs 15 residues. The CDR3 region has the DNA TGTGCCAGCAGCAAGGACAGGGCTCCCTATGAAAAACTGTTTTTT. Translation gives CASSKDRAPYEKLFF.

This clonotype was seen only once. A read error is possible here, since a much larger clone lies one base away. CDR3 in amino acids: CASSPGRDKSPLHF. CDR3 DNA sequence: TGTGCCAGCAGCCCGGGGAGGGATAAATCACCCCTCCACTTT. This sequence joins TRBV7-8 and TRBJ1-6; D is unresolved. Germline V gene sequence: CDR1 SGHVS, CDR2 FQNEAQ. The CDR3 is made up of 14 amino acids.

This clonotype was detected only a few times. This rearrangement joins TRBV2 to TRBJ2-7; D might be TRBD1 or TRBD2, each matching 5 bases. The CDR3 is 12 residues long. Trimming pared 6 bases from V and 4 bases from J, leaving 10 bases between. The germline gives CDR1 SNHLY, CDR2 FYNNEI. CDR3 sequence: CASRRDQYEQYF. CDR3 coding DNA: TGTGCCAGCAGGAGGGACCAATACGAGCAGTACTTC.

The table lists this clonotype with a few counts. The V gene is TRBV6-1, the J gene TRBJ2-7; unclear D gene. Germline loops: CDR1 MNHNS, CDR2 SASEGT. V gave up 0 bases and J gave up 3 bases, with 9 bases separating them. The CDR3 sequence is 14 residues long. In DNA form, the CDR3 reads TGTGCCAGCAGTGAAGCCGGTGGGTACTACGAGCAGTACTTC. This gives the protein CASSEAGGYYEQYF.

This clonotype was seen a few times. J is TRBJ1-5 and V is TRBV12-3 or TRBV12-4; D unclear. This CDR3 is 13 amino acids long. Trimming left V 4 bases short and J 3 bases short, with 7 bases between. This chain's CDR3 is CASSSQLNQPQHF. CDR3 nucleotide sequence: TGTGCCAGCAGTTCACAGCTCAATCAGCCCCAGCATTTT.

This clonotype has a handful of counts. The rearrangement joins TRBV19 to TRBJ1-1, with D uncertain. V was shortened by 3 bases and J by 2 bases, with 7 bases between the two germline ends. This CDR3 has 13 amino acids. The germline CDR1 and CDR2 sequences are LNHDA and SQIVND (reference sequence). CDR3 in DNA: TGTGCCAGTAGTATTTTGGGTAACACTGAAGCTTTCTTT. Protein sequence: CASSILGNTEAFF.

The V and J genes are TRBV12-3 or TRBV12-4 and TRBJ2-3; D not certain. Trimming shortened V by 3 bases and J by 6 bases, and 13 bases separated the two germline ends. The CDR3 is made up of 14 amino acids. CDR3 residues: CASSLAQIGDTQYF. The CDR3, as DNA: TGTGCCAGCAGTTTGGCCCAAATCGGGGATACGCAGTATTTT.

V gene TRBV13 combines with J gene TRBJ2-7; no definite D call. The CDR3 has 13 residues. Per the germline V gene, CDR1 is PRHDT and CDR2 is FYEKMQ (reference sequence). V lost 4 bases to trimming and J lost 4 bases, with 11 bases between them. The CDR3 region is CASSSPDGYEQYF. The CDR3, as DNA: TGTGCCAGCAGCTCACCCGACGGGTACGAGCAGTACTTC.

The V and J genes are TRBV14 and TRBJ2-7; 9 nucleotides line up with TRBD2. Germline trimming cut 4 bases from V and 4 bases from J; bases unmatched to any gene: 8. The CDR3 sequence is 15 residues long. In germline, CDR1 is SGHDN, CDR2 FVKESK. The CDR3 sequence: CASSPQRLAGYEQYF. CDR3 DNA sequence: TGTGCCAGCAGCCCCCAAAGGCTAGCGGGGTACGAGCAGTACTTC.

J is TRBJ2-1 and V is TRBV19; D possibly corresponds to TRBD2 (5 bases). The V end was cut by 6 bases, the J end by 0 bases, with 12 bases between. Germline values: CDR1 LNHDA, CDR2 SQIVND (reference sequence). The CDR3 is 15 amino acids. The DNA of the CDR3 is TGTGCCAGTAGGGTGAGCGGAGGCTCCTACAATGAGCAGTTCTTC. Residues: CASRVSGGSYNEQFF.

The CDR3 loop is CASSFPAPLGLSLHF. CDR3 nucleotide sequence: TGTGCCAGCAGTTTCCCTGCCCCCCTGGGCTTGAGTCTCCACTTT. This rearrangement joins TRBV28 to TRBJ1-6; no definite D call. Between the trimmed V and J ends, which lost 3 bases and 16 bases, there was a span of 22 bases. From germline, CDR1 is MDHEN and CDR2 SYDVKM. The CDR3 totals 15 residues.

The chain carries TRBV6-2 or TRBV6-3 and TRBJ1-1, with D uncertain. The length of the CDR3 is 14 residues. Trimming left V 2 bases short and J 3 bases short, with 10 bases between. CDR1 and CDR2 from the germline V gene are MNHEY and SVGEGT. CDR3 nucleotides: TGTGCCAGCAGTTACCGGAGTGATGACACTGAAGCTTTCTTT. It codes for CASSYRSDDTEAFF.

The V gene is TRBV27, the J gene TRBJ1-1; no clear D. CDR3 size: 15 residues. Germline loops: CDR1 MNHEY, CDR2 SMNVEV (reference sequence). The ends were cut back, 5 bases at V and 2 bases at J, with 15 bases in the middle. The CDR3, as DNA: TGTGCCAGCAGTCCACGTCCGGGCCCTAACACTGAAGCTTTCTTT. It yields the protein CASSPRPGPNTEAFF.

This clonotype was recorded at least ten times. This chain links TRBV11-2 with TRBJ2-5; 9 positions match TRBD1. V shed 0 bases, J shed 5 bases, and the junction held 16 bases outside the gene matches. CDR1 and CDR2 (germline): SGHAT, FQNNGV. The CDR3 covers 19 residues. This CDR3 is CASSLDRLERTGDRETQYF. DNA of the CDR3: TGTGCCAGCAGCTTAGATCGGTTGGAGCGGACAGGGGATCGGGAGACCCAGTACTTC.